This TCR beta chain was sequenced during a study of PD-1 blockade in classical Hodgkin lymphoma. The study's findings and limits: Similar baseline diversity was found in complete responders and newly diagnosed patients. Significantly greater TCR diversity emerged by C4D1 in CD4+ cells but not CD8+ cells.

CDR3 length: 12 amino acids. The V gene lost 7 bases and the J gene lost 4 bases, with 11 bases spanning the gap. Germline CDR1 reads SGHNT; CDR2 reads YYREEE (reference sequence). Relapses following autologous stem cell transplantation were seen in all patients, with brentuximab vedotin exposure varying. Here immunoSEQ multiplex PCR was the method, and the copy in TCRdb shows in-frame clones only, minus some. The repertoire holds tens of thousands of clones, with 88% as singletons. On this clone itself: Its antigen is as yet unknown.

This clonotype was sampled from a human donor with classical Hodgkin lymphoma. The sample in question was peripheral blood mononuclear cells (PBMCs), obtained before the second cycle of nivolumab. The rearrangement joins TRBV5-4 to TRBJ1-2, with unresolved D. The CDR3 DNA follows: TGTGCCAGCCACAGCCAAATCTATGGCTACACCTTC. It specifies CASHSQIYGYTF.